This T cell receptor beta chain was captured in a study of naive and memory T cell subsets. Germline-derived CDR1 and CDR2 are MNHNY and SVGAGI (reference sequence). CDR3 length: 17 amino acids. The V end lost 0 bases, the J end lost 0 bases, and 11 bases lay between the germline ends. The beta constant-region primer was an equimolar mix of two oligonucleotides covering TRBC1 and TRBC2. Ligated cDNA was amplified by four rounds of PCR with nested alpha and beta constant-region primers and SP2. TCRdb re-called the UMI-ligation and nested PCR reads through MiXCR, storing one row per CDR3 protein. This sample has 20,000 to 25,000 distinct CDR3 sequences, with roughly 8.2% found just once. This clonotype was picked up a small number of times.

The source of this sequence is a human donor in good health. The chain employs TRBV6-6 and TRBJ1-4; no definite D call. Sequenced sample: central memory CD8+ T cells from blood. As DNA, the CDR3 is TGTGCCAGCAGTTACTCGAACGGATTTGCAACTAATGAAAAACTGTTTTTT. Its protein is CASSYSNGFATNEKLFF.